These 21 T cell receptor beta chains were sequenced from one sample in a study of cytomegalovirus exposure and HLA in healthy donors. Amplification used 60 Vbeta primers and 13 Jbeta primers. TCRdb's table, derived via immunoSEQ multiplex PCR, lists solely in-frame clones and lacks some. The sample comprises some 200,000 clones, just over 75% of which are singletons, and 2.5% to 3.5% rests with the top ten. The specimen was PBMCs. Source of these receptors: a woman aged 55 to 70 in good health and CMV-seropositive.

This clone was recorded once. The V call is TRBV5-1, the J call TRBJ2-7, with TRBD1 matching 7 bases. Germline V gene data show CDR1 as SGHRS and CDR2 as YFSETQ. This CDR3 comprises 15 residues. V was clipped by 4 bases and J by 0 bases; unmatched bases: 7. CDR3 amino acids: CASSKGGSSSYEQYF. In DNA form, the CDR3 reads TGCGCCAGCAGCAAAGGGGGCTCGTCCTCCTACGAGCAGTACTTC.

The chain has TRBV5-1 and TRBJ1-6; no definite D call. The V end was cut by 0 bases, the J end by 6 bases, with 7 bases between. The CDR3 runs 14 residues. Germline-derived CDR1 and CDR2 are SGHRS and YFSETQ. CDR3 region: CASSLVAVNSPLHF. CDR3 DNA: TGCGCCAGCAGCTTGGTGGCAGTTAATTCACCCCTCCACTTT.

Comment on this clone: The sample holds other DNA sequences that translate to the same CDR3. The chain links TRBV5-8 to TRBJ2-5; the match to TRBD2 covers 11 bases. CDR3 size: 15 residues. Trimming took 4 bases from V and 5 from J; bases not matched to a gene: 7. CDR1 is SGHTS and CDR2 is YDEGEE in the germline V gene. CDR3 sequence reads: CASSDSGGAGETQYF. DNA for the CDR3: TGTGCCAGCAGCGATAGCGGGGGGGCCGGGGAGACCCAGTACTTC.

This rearrangement joins TRBV5-1 to TRBJ2-1; 7 nucleotides agree with TRBD1. The length of the CDR3 is 15 residues. The V and J ends lost 0 bases and 2 bases, in that order; junction bases with no gene match: 2. CDR1 is SGHRS, CDR2 YFSETQ, per germline. The CDR3 sequence is CASSLVGTAYNEQFF. The CDR3 nucleotides are TGCGCCAGCAGCTTGGTTGGGACAGCCTACAATGAGCAGTTCTTC. The whole variable domain, remainder taken from reference TRBV5-1 and TRBJ2-1, is KAGVTQTPRYLIKTRGQQVTLSCSPISGHRSVSWYQQTPGQGLQFLFEYFSETQRNKGNFPGRFSGRQFSNSRSEMNVSTLELGDSALYLCASSLVGTAYNEQFFGPGTRLTVL.

This chain connects TRBV14 to TRBJ1-1; 8 bases agree with TRBD1. The CDR3 totals 15 residues. The germline CDR1 and CDR2 sequences are SGHDN and FVKESK. V trimming: 1 base; J trimming: 3 bases; junction bases outside the gene matches: 4. The CDR3 nucleotides are TGTGCCAGCAGCCAAGTCCCAGGGGGCTACACTGAAGCTTTCTTT. Translating gives CASSQVPGGYTEAFF.

The V and J genes are TRBV6-1 and TRBJ1-1, with D maybe TRBD1 (5 bases). Germline V gene lookup returns CDR1 MNHNS and CDR2 SASEGT. The CDR3 consists of 13 residues. The ends were cut back, 3 bases at V and 11 bases at J, with 16 bases in the middle. The CDR3 loop reads CASSDQGRILAFF. The CDR3 bases are TGTGCCAGCAGTGATCAGGGCCGCATTCTGGCTTTCTTT.

The gene calls are TRBV15 and TRBJ1-1; a possible D gene is TRBD1 (5 bases). The CDR3 has 15 residues. Germline assignment: CDR1 LNHNV and CDR2 YYDKDF (reference sequence). Trimming took 0 bases from V and 0 from J, leaving 8 bases between them. CDR3 sequence: CATSRDDSLNTEAFF. CDR3 sequence (DNA): TGTGCCACCAGCAGAGATGACAGTTTGAACACTGAAGCTTTCTTT. Full variable domain (rest looked up from reference TRBV15 and TRBJ1-1): DAMVIQNPRYQVTQFGKPVTLSCSQTLNHNVMYWYQQKSSQAPKLLFHYYDKDFNNEADTPDNFQSRRPNTSFCFLDIRSPGLGDTAMYLCATSRDDSLNTEAFFGQGTRLTVV.

The chain is built from TRBV6-5 and TRBJ1-1; D not resolved. CDR1 is MNHEY and CDR2 is SVGAGI in the germline V gene. This CDR3 has 12 amino acids. Trimming stripped 6 bases from V and 5 bases from J, with 10 bases between. CDR3 sequence reads: CASSLGVTEAFF. CDR3 in DNA: TGTGCCAGCAGCCTAGGAGTTACTGAAGCTTTCTTT.

The chain carries TRBV13 and TRBJ2-7, with D perhaps TRBD2 (5 bases). V dropped 0 bases and J dropped 0 bases, with 9 bases sitting between them. The CDR3 spans 15 residues. Looked up from germline, CDR1 is PRHDT and CDR2 is FYEKMQ (reference sequence). The CDR3, as DNA: TGTGCCAGCAGCTTAGGGGTTAGCGCCTCCTACGAGCAGTACTTC. Protein product: CASSLGVSASYEQYF.

The V and J genes are TRBV5-1 and TRBJ1-2, with 8 bases fitting TRBD1. Germline CDR1 reads SGHRS; CDR2 reads YFSETQ. The length of the CDR3 is 13 residues. The J segment lost 6 bases and the V segment lost 2 bases, leaving 3 bases of the junction unmatched. The CDR3 region is CASSLEQGDGYTF. CDR3 DNA sequence: TGCGCCAGCAGCTTAGAACAGGGGGATGGCTACACCTTC. The entire variable domain, with the rest obtained from reference TRBV5-1 and TRBJ1-2, is as follows: KAGVTQTPRYLIKTRGQQVTLSCSPISGHRSVSWYQQTPGQGLQFLFEYFSETQRNKGNFPGRFSGRQFSNSRSEMNVSTLELGDSALYLCASSLEQGDGYTFGSGTRLTVV.

This clone has more than one count but fewer than ten. This chain links TRBV7-8 with TRBJ2-1; D might be TRBD2 (5 bases). There are 17 residues in the CDR3. V was cut by 1 base and J by 0 bases, with 13 bases left in between. Germline values: CDR1 SGHVS, CDR2 FQNEAQ. CDR3: CASSLGGASSSYNEQFF. The CDR3 bases are TGTGCCAGCAGCTTAGGGGGAGCAAGCTCCTCCTACAATGAGCAGTTCTTC.

V is TRBV19 and J is TRBJ2-7; D may be TRBD2 (5 bases). The germline V and J ends were trimmed by 7 bases and 8 bases, with 24 bases remaining between them. The germline V gene has CDR1 LNHDA and CDR2 SQIVND (reference sequence). This CDR3 contains 15 residues. The CDR3 DNA reads as TGTGCCAGTACCCAATCGGAGGCAGCGAGAGGGAAGCAGTACTTC. It translates to CASTQSEAARGKQYF.

The J gene is TRBJ2-3, the V gene TRBV5-1, with 8 bases fitting TRBD1. The J segment lost 5 bases and the V segment lost 0 bases, leaving 5 bases of the junction unmatched. Looked up from germline, CDR1 is SGHRS and CDR2 is YFSETQ. This CDR3 has 15 amino acids. CDR3 loop: CASSLVSRGQDTQYF. The CDR3 nucleotides read TGCGCCAGCAGCTTGGTCTCCAGGGGGCAAGATACGCAGTATTTT.

The chain uses TRBV9 and TRBJ2-3, with D unresolved. The CDR3 is made up of 12 amino acids. The V gene lost 1 base and the J gene lost 4 bases, with 4 bases spanning the gap. Germline assignment: CDR1 SGDLS and CDR2 YYNGEE. This CDR3 is CASSVRADTQYF. The CDR3 bases are TGTGCCAGCAGCGTAAGAGCAGATACGCAGTATTTT.

This chain connects TRBV19 to TRBJ2-3; 9 nucleotides align to TRBD2. The CDR3 extends over 16 amino acids. V dropped 7 bases and J dropped 1; count of bases not matched to a gene: 9. Germline lookup yields CDR1 LNHDA and CDR2 SQIVND (reference sequence). CDR3 loop: CASTAGGPHRTDTQYF. DNA for the CDR3: TGTGCCAGTACTGCGGGAGGGCCACATCGCACAGATACGCAGTATTTT.

The chain joins TRBV18 to TRBJ1-4; possibly TRBD1 for D (6 bases). The V gene lost 5 bases and the J gene lost 0 bases, with 16 bases spanning the gap. CDR1 and CDR2 (germline): KGHSH, LQKENI. The CDR3 totals 17 residues. CDR3 sequence: CASSTRQHRATNEKLFF. As DNA, the CDR3 is TGTGCCAGCTCAACACGGCAACACAGGGCAACTAATGAAAAACTGTTTTTT.

This chain links TRBV5-4 with TRBJ2-1; 7 bases fit TRBD1. The CDR3 is 14 residues long. Unmatched junction bases numbered 7, after V lost 5 bases and J lost 5 bases. Germline lookup yields CDR1 SGHNT and CDR2 YYREEE (reference sequence). As DNA, the CDR3 is TGTGCCAGCAGGACCGGGACAGCAGACAATGAGCAGTTCTTC. Translation: CASRTGTADNEQFF.

V and J are TRBV7-2 and TRBJ2-1; TRBD2 matches at 8 bases. This CDR3 has 15 residues. Unmatched junction bases numbered 3, after V lost 1 base and J lost 4 bases. CDR1 and CDR2 from the germline V gene are SGHTA and FQGNSA. This CDR3 reads CASSLDGREYNEQFF. The CDR3 coding sequence is TGTGCCAGCAGCTTAGACGGGAGGGAATACAATGAGCAGTTCTTC.

CDR3 residues: CASSPRGGQRTYTDTQYF. CDR3 nucleotides: TGCGCCAGCAGCCCCAGAGGGGGTCAGCGGACTTACACAGATACGCAGTATTTT. The rearrangement links TRBV5-1 to TRBJ2-3; D might be TRBD1 (6 bases). The CDR3 loop spans 18 amino acids. Germline V lookup: CDR1 SGHRS, CDR2 YFSETQ. V lost 4 bases and J 2 bases, leaving 23 bases between the germline ends.

This clone has just a few counts. The J gene is TRBJ2-1, the V gene TRBV6-6; tentative D call: TRBD2 (7 bases). Germline CDR1 and CDR2: MNHNY and SVGAGI (reference sequence). The CDR3 length is 15 residues. The ends were cut back, 6 bases at V and 4 bases at J, with 16 bases in the middle. The CDR3 region has the DNA TGTGCCAGCAGAGAGGGGGGGGCCCGTTACAATGAGCAGTTCTTC. Translation gives CASREGGARYNEQFF.

The chain uses TRBV11-3 and TRBJ2-1; TRBD2 matches at 7 bases. The trim removed 5 bases at V and 5 bases at J, leaving 12 bases unmatched. This CDR3 has 16 residues. Germline CDR1 is SGHNT and CDR2 is YENEEA. CDR3 DNA sequence: TGTGCCAGCAGCCTTATTCGCGGGGGAGCGGACAATGAGCAGTTCTTC. It encodes CASSLIRGGADNEQFF.